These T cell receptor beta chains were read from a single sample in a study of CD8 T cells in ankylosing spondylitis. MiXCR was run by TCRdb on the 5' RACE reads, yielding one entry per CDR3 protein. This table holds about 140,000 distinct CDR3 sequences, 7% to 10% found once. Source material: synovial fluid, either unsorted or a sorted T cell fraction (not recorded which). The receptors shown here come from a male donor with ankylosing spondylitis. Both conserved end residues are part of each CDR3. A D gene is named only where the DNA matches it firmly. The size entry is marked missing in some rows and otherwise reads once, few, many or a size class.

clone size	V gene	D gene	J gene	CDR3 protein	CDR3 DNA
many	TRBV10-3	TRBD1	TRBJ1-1	CAISEIGQGAEAFF	TGTGCCATCAGTGAAATCGGACAGGGGGCTGAAGCTTTCTTT
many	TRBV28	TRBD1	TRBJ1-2	CASSLSEPGGDGYTF	TGTGCCAGCAGTTTATCAGAACCAGGGGGCGACGGCTACACCTTC
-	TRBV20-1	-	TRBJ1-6	CSATRRLASPLHF	TGCAGTGCCACTCGGCGTCTGGCGTCACCCCTCCACTTT
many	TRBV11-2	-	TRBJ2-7	CASSLRTSSPRQLPYEQYF	TGTGCCAGCAGCTTACGGACCTCTTCTCCGAGACAGCTCCCCTACGAGCAGTACTTC
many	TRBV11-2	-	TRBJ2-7	CASSLDYLTPLF	TGTGCCAGCAGCTTAGATTACCTGACGCCACTCTTC
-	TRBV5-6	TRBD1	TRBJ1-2	CASSRWDRSYGYTF	TGTGCCAGCAGCCGTTGGGACAGGAGCTATGGCTACACCTTC
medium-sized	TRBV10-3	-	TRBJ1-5	CAISDSNQPQHF	TGTGCCATCAGTGATTCGAATCAGCCCCAGCATTTT
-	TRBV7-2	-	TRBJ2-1	CASSSAGSSYNEQFF	TGTGCCAGCAGCTCTGCCGGGAGCTCCTACAATGAGCAGTTCTTC
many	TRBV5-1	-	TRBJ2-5	CASSWAGTTQETQYF	TGCGCCAGCAGCTGGGCAGGAACGACCCAAGAGACCCAGTACTTC
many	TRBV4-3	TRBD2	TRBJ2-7	CASSPGLNRLAGVEQYF	TGCGCCAGCAGCCCAGGACTGAACCGGCTAGCGGGAGTCGAGCAGTACTTC
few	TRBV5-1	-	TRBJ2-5	CASSLLGTQYF	TGCGCCAGCAGCTTATTGGGGACCCAGTACTTC
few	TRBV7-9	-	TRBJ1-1	CASSTQNTEAFF	TGTGCCAGCAGCACCCAGAACACTGAAGCTTTCTTT
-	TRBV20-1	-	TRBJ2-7	CSAWRYEQYF	TGCAGTGCCTGGAGGTACGAGCAGTACTTC
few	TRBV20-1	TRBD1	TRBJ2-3	CSTDRVFTDTQYF	TGCAGTACGGACAGGGTTTTCACAGATACGCAGTATTTT
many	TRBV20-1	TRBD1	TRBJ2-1	CSASGTGKDYNEQFF	TGCAGTGCTAGTGGGACAGGGAAGGATTACAATGAGCAGTTCTTC
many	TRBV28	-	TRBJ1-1	CASSLYAGNTEAFF	TGTGCCAGCAGTTTATACGCTGGCAACACTGAAGCTTTCTTT
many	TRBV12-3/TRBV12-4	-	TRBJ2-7	CASNLGLGLDYEQYF	TGTGCCAGCAACCTCGGACTGGGACTCGACTACGAGCAGTACTTC
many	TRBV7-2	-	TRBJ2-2	CASSLSATGELFF	TGTGCCAGCAGCTTATCTGCCACCGGGGAGCTGTTTTTT
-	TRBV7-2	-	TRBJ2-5	CASSLLGQETQYF	TGTGCCAGCAGCTTACTGGGGCAAGAGACCCAGTACTTC
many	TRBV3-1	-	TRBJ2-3	CASSQVYTDTQYF	TGTGCCAGCAGCCAAGTATACACAGATACGCAGTATTTT
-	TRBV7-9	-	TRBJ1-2	CASSLDSGNYGYTF	TGTGCCAGCAGCTTAGACTCGGGGAACTATGGCTACACCTTC
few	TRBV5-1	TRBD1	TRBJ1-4	CASSFGQASEKLFF	TGCGCCAGCAGCTTCGGACAGGCCTCTGAAAAACTGTTTTTT
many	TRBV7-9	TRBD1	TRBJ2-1	CASSVFSGTVKNEQFF	TGTGCCAGCAGCGTCTTCTCCGGGACAGTGAAAAATGAGCAGTTCTTC
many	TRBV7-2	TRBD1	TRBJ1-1	CASSKDRGSLNTEAFF	TGTGCCAGCAGCAAAGACAGGGGGTCTTTGAACACTGAAGCTTTCTTT
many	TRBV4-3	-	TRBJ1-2	CASSQAGGRVDGYTF	TGCGCCAGCAGCCAGGCTGGAGGCAGGGTGGATGGCTACACCTTC
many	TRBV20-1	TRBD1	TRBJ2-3	CSAGGTGTIPDTQYF	TGCAGTGCTGGAGGGACAGGAACGATCCCAGATACGCAGTATTTT
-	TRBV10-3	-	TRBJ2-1	CATRRGDNEQFF	TGTGCCACCCGAAGGGGAGACAATGAGCAGTTCTTC
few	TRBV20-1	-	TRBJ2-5	CSARSQGKETQYF	TGCAGTGCTAGAAGTCAGGGAAAAGAGACCCAGTACTTC
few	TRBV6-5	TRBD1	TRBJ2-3	CASSWDRDIADTQYF	TGTGCCAGCAGTTGGGACAGGGATATAGCAGATACGCAGTATTTT
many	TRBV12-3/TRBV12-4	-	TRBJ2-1	CASSRTSSGQYNEQFF	TGTGCCAGCAGCCGAACTAGTTCCGGCCAGTACAATGAGCAGTTCTTC
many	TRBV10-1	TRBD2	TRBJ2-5	CASSESGTTSETQYF	TGCGCCAGCAGTGAGTCGGGGACTACCTCAGAGACCCAGTACTTC
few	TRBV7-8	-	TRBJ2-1	CASSWTPDNEQFF	TGTGCCAGCAGCTGGACGCCTGACAATGAGCAGTTCTTC
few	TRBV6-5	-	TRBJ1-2	CASSSPGRGYGYTF	TGTGCCAGCAGTTCCCCCGGAAGGGGCTATGGCTACACCTTC
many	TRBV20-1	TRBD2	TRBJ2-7	CSASDRGVAYEQYF	TGCAGTGCTAGCGACCGGGGGGTAGCCTACGAGCAGTACTTC
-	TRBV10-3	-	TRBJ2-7	CAISVGAGQGEQYF	TGTGCCATCAGTGTAGGTGCAGGGCAGGGAGAGCAGTACTTC
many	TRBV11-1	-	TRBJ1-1	CASSTGGVWTEAFF	TGTGCCAGCAGTACTGGCGGGGTATGGACTGAAGCTTTCTTT
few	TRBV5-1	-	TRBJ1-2	CASRQSGEYGYTF	TGCGCCAGCAGACAGTCGGGGGAATATGGCTACACCTTC
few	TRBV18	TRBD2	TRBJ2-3	CASSPRASGAASTQYF	TGTGCCAGCTCACCAAGGGCTAGCGGGGCGGCGAGTACGCAGTATTTT
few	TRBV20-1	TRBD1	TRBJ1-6	CSAPDRGNSPLHF	TGCAGTGCTCCCGACAGGGGAAATTCACCCCTCCACTTT
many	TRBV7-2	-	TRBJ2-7	CASSYEGGDEQYF	TGTGCCAGCAGCTATGAGGGCGGCGACGAGCAGTACTTC
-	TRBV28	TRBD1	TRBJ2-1	CASRSDRGGYNEQFF	TGTGCCAGCAGATCCGACAGGGGGGGTTACAATGAGCAGTTCTTC
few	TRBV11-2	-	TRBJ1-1	CASSLDRSAEAFF	TGTGCCAGCAGCTTAGATAGGAGCGCTGAAGCTTTCTTT
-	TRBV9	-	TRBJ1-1	CASSAQGRTEAFF	TGTGCCAGCAGCGCCCAGGGGCGAACTGAAGCTTTCTTT
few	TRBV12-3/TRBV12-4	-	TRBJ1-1	CASSYPDKSRAEAFF	TGTGCCAGCAGTTATCCCGACAAATCTAGAGCTGAAGCTTTCTTT
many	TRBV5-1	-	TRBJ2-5	CASSLGSSWGETQYF	TGCGCCAGCAGCTTGGGGTCATCTTGGGGTGAGACCCAGTACTTC
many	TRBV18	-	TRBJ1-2	CASSPTSDGPLGGYTF	TGTGCCAGCTCACCTACTTCCGACGGGCCATTGGGTGGCTACACCTTC
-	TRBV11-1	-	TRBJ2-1	CASSLKGMAGQSSYNEQFF	TGTGCCAGCAGCTTAAAGGGAATGGCAGGGCAGAGCTCCTACAATGAGCAGTTCTTC
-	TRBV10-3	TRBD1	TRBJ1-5	CAIVGQGDPYSNQPQHF	TGTGCCATCGTGGGACAGGGGGACCCCTATAGCAATCAGCCCCAGCATTTT
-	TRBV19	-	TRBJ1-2	CASSIKGTYGYTF	TGTGCCAGTAGTATCAAGGGAACCTATGGCTACACCTTC
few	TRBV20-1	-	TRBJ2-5	CSARVLGETQYF	TGCAGTGCCAGAGTTTTGGGAGAGACCCAGTACTTC
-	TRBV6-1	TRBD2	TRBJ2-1	CASSEARGLAENEQFF	TGTGCCAGCAGTGAAGCAAGGGGACTAGCGGAGAATGAGCAGTTCTTC
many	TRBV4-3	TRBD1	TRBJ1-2	CASSQKTGGAGGYTF	TGCGCCAGCAGCCAGAAGACAGGGGGAGCGGGAGGCTACACCTTC
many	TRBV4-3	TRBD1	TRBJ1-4	CASSQVGQGDEKLFF	TGCGCCAGCAGCCAAGTTGGACAGGGGGATGAAAAACTGTTTTTT
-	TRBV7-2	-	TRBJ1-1	CASSLGGPTEAFF	TGTGCCAGCAGCTTGGGCGGACCCACTGAAGCTTTCTTT
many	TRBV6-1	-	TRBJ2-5	CATLGAGFTETQYF	TGTGCCACCCTCGGGGCGGGGTTTACAGAGACCCAGTACTTC
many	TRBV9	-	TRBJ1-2	CASSPSPKLGPPNYGYTF	TGTGCCAGCAGCCCCTCTCCGAAGTTGGGTCCTCCTAACTATGGCTACACCTTC
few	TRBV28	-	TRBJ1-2	CASSLTVRALYGYTF	TGTGCCAGCAGTCTCACGGTCAGGGCACTCTATGGCTACACCTTC
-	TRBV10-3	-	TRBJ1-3	CAISVGAAEFSGNTIYF	TGTGCCATCAGTGTGGGGGCAGCCGAGTTCTCTGGAAACACCATATATTTT
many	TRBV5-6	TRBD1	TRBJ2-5	CASSPDRIEETQYF	TGTGCCAGCAGCCCGGACAGGATAGAAGAGACCCAGTACTTC